The 31 T cell receptor beta chains given below trace back to one sample, sequenced in a study of blood T cell repertoires in COVID-19. Data came from immunoSEQ multiplex PCR; TCRdb stores just in-frame clones and leaves some out. This sample has some 90,000 clones, with 86% found just once. Specimen: peripheral blood. The receptors originated from a man older than 75 with active or convalescent COVID-19.

This sequence joins TRBV27 and TRBJ2-5, with D possibly being TRBD1 (6 bases). V shed 5 bases and J shed 3 bases, with 19 bases lying between them. The CDR3 covers 16 residues. Germline CDR1 reads MNHEY; CDR2 reads SMNVEV (reference sequence). The CDR3 loop is CASSVLPGQVKETQYF. The CDR3 DNA reads TGTGCCAGCAGTGTTTTACCGGGACAAGTGAAAGAGACCCAGTACTTC.

The chain combines TRBV12-3 or TRBV12-4 with TRBJ1-5; D may be TRBD1 (6 bases). This CDR3 region has 12 residues. Trimming stripped 8 bases from V and 4 bases from J, with 9 bases between. For the CDR3, the DNA is TGTGCCAGCCAGGACAGAAATCAGCCCCAGCATTTT. Its translation is CASQDRNQPQHF.

In its sample, this clone was seen a few times. Other DNA sequences in this specimen translate into the identical CDR3. The chain links TRBV9 to TRBJ2-1; 10 positions match TRBD2. Looked up from germline, CDR1 is SGDLS and CDR2 is YYNGEE. The V and J ends lost 2 bases and 3 bases, in that order; junction bases with no gene match: 2. The CDR3 is made up of 15 amino acids. The CDR3 nucleotides read TGTGCCAGCAGCGTCTCTAGCGGGAGCTACAATGAGCAGTTCTTC. It specifies CASSVSSGSYNEQFF.

This rearrangement joins TRBV4-2 to TRBJ1-3; TRBD1 aligns across 7 bases. Germline V CDR1 and CDR2: LGHNA, YNFKEQ. This CDR3 is 17 amino acids long. Germline trimming cut 1 base from V and 0 bases from J; bases unmatched to any gene: 6. CDR3 in amino acids: CASSQGLGGVSGNTIYF. CDR3 nucleotide sequence: TGTGCCAGCAGCCAAGGGTTAGGGGGCGTCTCTGGAAACACCATATATTTT.

In its sample, this clone was seen a few times. V gene TRBV11-1 combines with J gene TRBJ1-2; tentatively, D is TRBD1 (6 bases). Germline V gene sequence: CDR1 SGHAT, CDR2 FQDESV (reference sequence). V was trimmed by 5 bases and J by 4 bases, leaving 17 bases between them. The CDR3 runs 15 residues. The CDR3 DNA reads TGTGCCAGCAGCCAGGGGCTAGCGGTTGGCTATGGCTACACCTTC. Protein: CASSQGLAVGYGYTF. Full variable domain (rest looked up from reference TRBV11-1 and TRBJ1-2): EAEVAQSPRYKITEKSQAVAFWCDPISGHATLYWYRQILGQGPELLVQFQDESVVDDSQLPKDRFSAERLKGVDSTLKIQPAELGDSAMYLCASSQGLAVGYGYTFGSGTRLTVV.

This chain joins TRBV18 and TRBJ2-1; 8 bases map to TRBD2. J lost 3 bases, V lost 2 bases, and 9 bases had no gene match. Germline CDR1 is KGHSH and CDR2 is LQKENI. This CDR3 is built from 17 residues. The CDR3 sequence is CASSPRVRREDYNEQFF. The CDR3 DNA follows: TGTGCCAGCTCACCAAGGGTCCGGCGGGAGGACTACAATGAGCAGTTCTTC.

In this sample, this clone turned up a few times. CDR3 in DNA: TGCGCCAGCAGCTTGGTTATAGCGGCTGAGCAGTTCTTC. The encoded protein is CASSLVIAAEQFF. V usage is TRBV5-1 and J usage is TRBJ2-1, with D tentatively TRBD2 (6 bases). The CDR3 is 13 amino acids. The V end was cut by 0 bases, the J end by 9 bases, with 10 bases between. The germline gives CDR1 SGHRS, CDR2 YFSETQ.

In this sample, this clone turned up once. The chain links TRBV4-2 to TRBJ2-3; TRBD2 aligns across 10 bases. Germline V CDR1 and CDR2: LGHNA, YNFKEQ. This CDR3 region has 17 residues. Germline trimming cut 1 base from V and 5 bases from J; bases unmatched to any gene: 9. The CDR3 spells CASSQVVGAGGGDTQYF. In DNA form, the CDR3 reads TGTGCCAGCAGCCAAGTCGTAGGAGCGGGAGGGGGAGATACGCAGTATTTT.

This chain joins TRBV11-2 and TRBJ2-7; 13 nucleotides line up with TRBD2. Germline assignment: CDR1 SGHAT and CDR2 FQNNGV. The CDR3 loop spans 14 amino acids. Losses at the gene ends were 7 bases for V and 1 base for J; bases not matched to a gene: 1. CDR3 protein: CASKGLAGSYEQYF. DNA for the CDR3: TGTGCCAGCAAGGGACTAGCGGGATCCTACGAGCAGTACTTC.

This sequence joins TRBV6-5 and TRBJ1-2; D unresolved. The V end lost 8 bases, the J end lost 3 bases, and 10 bases lay between the germline ends. Looked up from germline, CDR1 is MNHEY and CDR2 is SVGAGI. The CDR3 has 12 residues. CDR3 protein: CASAVIDYGYTF. In nucleotides, the CDR3 is TGTGCCAGCGCGGTTATAGACTATGGCTACACCTTC.

Concerning this clone: This sample includes further DNA sequences coding for the same CDR3. The chain carries TRBV2 and TRBJ1-5; 10 bases are shared with TRBD1. V shed 6 bases and J 2 bases; nucleotides not matched to a gene: 1. This CDR3 comprises 14 residues. The germline V gene encodes CDR1 SNHLY and CDR2 FYNNEI. In DNA, the CDR3 is TGTGCCAGCAGCGGGACAGGGGGCAATCAGCCCCAGCATTTT. Amino acids: CASSGTGGNQPQHF.

In its sample, this clone was seen once. The chain couples TRBV5-1 to TRBJ2-3; D may be TRBD1 (7 bases). The CDR3 loop spans 17 amino acids. CDR1 and CDR2 (germline): SGHRS, YFSETQ. The V end was cut by 2 bases, the J end by 1 base, with 17 bases between. CDR3 DNA: TGCGCCAGCAGCTTCTCCGGCACAGGGGAGGGCACAGATACGCAGTATTTT. Protein product: CASSFSGTGEGTDTQYF. Variable domain in full (rest from reference TRBV5-1 and TRBJ2-3): KAGVTQTPRYLIKTRGQQVTLSCSPISGHRSVSWYQQTPGQGLQFLFEYFSETQRNKGNFPGRFSGRQFSNSRSEMNVSTLELGDSALYLCASSFSGTGEGTDTQYFGPGTRLTVL.

V gene TRBV28 combines with J gene TRBJ1-2; TRBD1 agrees at 9 bases. The CDR3 length is 14 residues. CDR1 and CDR2 from the germline V gene are MDHEN and SYDVKM. V trimming: 8 bases; J trimming: 3 bases; junction bases outside the gene matches: 7. The CDR3 reads CASSQGASDYGYTF. CDR3 DNA: TGTGCCAGCTCACAGGGGGCGTCGGACTATGGCTACACCTTC.

The rearrangement uses TRBV6-2 or TRBV6-3 and TRBJ2-1; the match to TRBD2 covers 13 bases. The CDR3 loop spans 16 amino acids. V was clipped by 5 bases and J by 7 bases; unmatched bases: 8. The germline V gene encodes CDR1 MNHEY and CDR2 SVGEGT. For the CDR3, the DNA is TGTGCCAGCAGTCCACGGGGACTAGCGGGATTTAATGAGCAGTTCTTC. Translated: CASSPRGLAGFNEQFF.

The V and J genes are TRBV7-2 and TRBJ1-2; TRBD1 might be the D (6 bases). This CDR3 comprises 15 residues. V lost 2 bases to trimming and J lost 6 bases, with 16 bases between them. CDR1 and CDR2 (germline): SGHTA, FQGNSA. CDR3 residues: CASSLRETGKNGYTF. The CDR3, as DNA: TGTGCCAGCAGCTTAAGAGAAACAGGGAAGAATGGCTACACCTTC.

The J gene is TRBJ1-5, the V gene TRBV7-3, with D tentatively TRBD1 (5 bases). Germline V lookup: CDR1 SGHTA, CDR2 FQGTGA. The CDR3 length is 15 residues. Trimming removed 5 bases at V and 2 bases at J, with 13 bases between. The CDR3 sequence is CASSRPQGRNQPQHF. Here the CDR3 DNA reads TGTGCCAGCAGCCGGCCTCAGGGCCGCAATCAGCCCCAGCATTTT.

The rearrangement uses TRBV5-1 and TRBJ2-7; 15 nucleotides agree with TRBD2. V lost 6 bases, J lost 5 bases, and 12 bases stayed unmatched. CDR1 and CDR2 (germline): SGHRS, YFSETQ. CDR3 size: 17 residues. The CDR3, as DNA: TGCGCCAGCACCTCTACTGGGACTAGCGGGAGGCCCAACGAGCAGTACTTC. Protein: CASTSTGTSGRPNEQYF.

The chain joins TRBV29-1 to TRBJ2-3, with TRBD2 matching over 7 bases. CDR1 and CDR2 from the germline V gene are SQVTM and ANQGSEA. The V gene end was trimmed by 4 bases and the J gene end by 2 bases; junction bases not matched to a gene: 6. The CDR3 has 14 residues. The CDR3 DNA sequence: TGCAGCGTTGTAAAAGGGAGGGTCACAGATACGCAGTATTTT. Its protein is CSVVKGRVTDTQYF.

V and J are TRBV5-6 and TRBJ2-4, with 7 bases fitting TRBD2. V lost 2 bases, J lost 8 bases, and 7 bases stayed unmatched. The CDR3 contains 14 residues. Germline V CDR1 and CDR2: SGHDT, YYEEEE. The CDR3 DNA reads as TGTGCCAGCAGCTTCCGGGAGGCGAGGGACATTCAGTACTTC. This codes for CASSFREARDIQYF.

This rearrangement joins TRBV2 to TRBJ2-4, with D perhaps TRBD2 (6 bases). Germline V CDR1 and CDR2: SNHLY, FYNNEI. The V end lost 7 bases, the J end lost 8 bases, and 15 bases lay between the germline ends. CDR3 length equals 13 residues. CDR3 sequence: CASNPRGSDIQYF. The CDR3 DNA follows: TGTGCCAGCAACCCACGGGGGAGTGACATTCAGTACTTC.

This clone was observed a handful of times. This chain joins TRBV18 and TRBJ1-2, with 7 bases that match TRBD1. CDR3 length: 14 amino acids. CDR1 KGHSH and CDR2 LQKENI come from the germline V gene. Trimming cost V 6 bases and J 4 bases; bases outside gene matches: 8. The CDR3, as DNA: TGTGCCAGCTCGTCCCCGGGACAGCCCTATGGCTACACCTTC. It translates to CASSSPGQPYGYTF.

The genes are TRBV7-2 and TRBJ2-5; a weak D match, TRBD2 (6 bases). The CDR3 extends over 14 amino acids. Per the germline V gene, CDR1 is SGHTA and CDR2 is FQGNSA. Trimming cost V 1 base and J 5 bases, with 11 bases left between them. The DNA of the CDR3 is TGTGCCAGCAGCTTAGGTTCCGGGAGTGAGACCCAGTACTTC. Its protein product is CASSLGSGSETQYF.

The V gene is TRBV5-5, the J gene TRBJ2-7; 10 positions match TRBD1. The CDR3 is made up of 13 amino acids. Germline CDR1 reads SGHKS; CDR2 reads YYEKEE (reference sequence). V was clipped by 3 bases and J by 6 bases; unmatched bases: 3. The CDR3 bases are TGTGCCAGCAGCTGGGACAGGGGAGGCGAGCAGTACTTC. This gives the protein CASSWDRGGEQYF.

The chain uses TRBV15 and TRBJ2-1; weak D call: TRBD1 (7 bases). V shed 1 base and J shed 8 bases, with 15 bases lying between them. Germline CDR1 is LNHNV and CDR2 is YYDKDF (reference sequence). CDR3 length: 15 residues. The DNA of the CDR3 is TGTGCCACCAGCAGAGGTTACAGGGGCGGGGATGAGCAGTTCTTC. This gives the protein CATSRGYRGGDEQFF.

The CDR3 reads CASSYGRVNTEAFF. CDR3 in DNA: TGTGCCAGCAGTTATGGCAGGGTGAACACTGAAGCTTTCTTT. This sequence joins TRBV6-5 and TRBJ1-1, with a weak D call TRBD1 (5 bases). Trimming cost V 3 bases and J 0 bases, with 8 bases left between them. This CDR3 comprises 14 residues. Germline V lookup: CDR1 MNHEY, CDR2 SVGAGI.

CDR3 loop: CASSESSGMSTDTQYF. The CDR3 DNA is TGTGCCAGCAGTGAGTCTAGCGGGATGTCCACAGATACGCAGTATTTT. This chain uses TRBV6-1 with TRBJ2-3, with 9 bases aligning to TRBD2. The length of the CDR3 is 16 residues. V shed 3 bases, J shed 2 bases, and the junction held 6 bases outside the gene matches. Germline values: CDR1 MNHNS, CDR2 SASEGT.

This sequence joins TRBV5-6 and TRBJ2-2; 7 bases line up with TRBD2. The CDR3 spans 15 residues. Trimming cost V 4 bases and J 7 bases; bases outside gene matches: 10. Germline-derived CDR1 and CDR2 are SGHDT and YYEEEE. The CDR3 DNA sequence: TGTGCCAGCAGCGCCGGGACGTGGGAGGGCGGGGAGCTGTTTTTT. It translates to CASSAGTWEGGELFF. Drawing the rest from reference TRBV5-6 and TRBJ2-2, the complete variable domain is DAGVTQSPTHLIKTRGQQVTLRCSPKSGHDTVSWYQQALGQGPQFIFQYYEEEERQRGNFPDRFSGHQFPNYSSELNVNALLLGDSALYLCASSAGTWEGGELFFGEGSRLTVL.

V usage is TRBV5-1 and J usage is TRBJ1-1; possible D gene TRBD1, 6 bases. Germline values: CDR1 SGHRS, CDR2 YFSETQ. CDR3 length: 15 residues. Trimming cost V 0 bases and J 1 base, with 10 bases left between them. CDR3 amino acids: CASSLVPTGNTEAFF. As DNA, the CDR3 is TGCGCCAGCAGCTTGGTCCCGACAGGGAACACTGAAGCTTTCTTT.

This clone was counted once. This chain joins TRBV6-5 and TRBJ2-7; 8 bases are shared with TRBD2. Germline assignment: CDR1 MNHEY and CDR2 SVGAGI. The CDR3 is 15 residues long. V lost 2 bases, J lost 0 bases, and 3 bases stayed unmatched. CDR3 sequence reads: CASSYERGPSYEQYF. Here the CDR3 DNA reads TGTGCCAGCAGTTACGAGCGGGGGCCCTCCTACGAGCAGTACTTC.

This chain uses TRBV6-5 with TRBJ1-5; 7 positions match TRBD1. V shed 6 bases and J 0 bases; nucleotides not matched to a gene: 5. CDR1 is MNHEY and CDR2 is SVGAGI in the germline V gene. The CDR3 is made up of 15 amino acids. The CDR3 protein is CASRRQGGSNQPQHF. The CDR3 DNA reads TGTGCCAGCAGAAGACAGGGTGGTAGCAATCAGCCCCAGCATTTT.

This clone was detected only a few times. The chain links TRBV6-2 or TRBV6-3 to TRBJ2-7; TRBD1 aligns across 10 bases. The CDR3 totals 15 residues. Germline CDR1 reads MNHEY; CDR2 reads SVGEGT. V was pared by 4 bases and J by 3 bases, with 6 bases of the junction left unmatched. The CDR3 DNA reads TGTGCCAGCAGTTCAGCGGGACAGGGGAGCTACGAGCAGTACTTC. Protein product: CASSSAGQGSYEQYF.